The following is a TCR beta chain sequence with its context. The antigen is unknown. V lost 8 bases and J 6 bases, leaving 14 bases between the germline ends. The CDR3 loop spans 12 amino acids. The germline CDR1 and CDR2 sequences are MDHEN and SYDVKM. This sample is part of a study of T cell repertoires in cytomegalovirus infection. Study as a whole: It can be stated that public TCR beta signatures indicated CMV infection as well as a matching HLA type.

One entry per CDR3 protein results from TCRdb running MiXCR on the reads. The data contain some 700,000 distinct CDR3 sequences, 35% of them singletons. General study points: HLA-C-restricted TCR beta clonotypes specific for CMV led the ex vivo response.

The chain has TRBV28 and TRBJ2-7; D is undetermined. This receptor was obtained from a human donor in good health (CMV status not recorded). Some clones in this sample may be carry-over from other donors' samples. Sequenced input: PBMCs. CDR3 nucleotide sequence: TGTGCCAGCGGAAGCTCGAGACGCGAGCAGTACTTC. Protein sequence: CASGSSRREQYF.